These 2 T cell receptor beta chains were sequenced from one sample in a study of yellow fever vaccine responses in identical twins. TCRdb re-called the RT-PCR reads through MiXCR, storing one row per CDR3 protein. This sample has under 3,500 distinct CDR3 sequences, with approximately 86% found just once. Sample: T cells from blood (PBMCs), unsorted or a sorted subset (not recorded which), taken before or after yellow fever vaccination (not recorded which). The origin of the receptors is a female donor who received the yellow fever vaccine.

The J gene is TRBJ2-2, the V gene TRBV2, with D hard to call. V lost 1 base, J lost 9 bases, and 15 bases lay in between. The CDR3 totals 15 residues. CDR1 and CDR2 (germline): SNHLY, FYNNEI. CDR3 loop: CASSEEKGGRRELFF. In DNA form, the CDR3 reads TGTGCCAGCAGTGAAGAGAAGGGCGGAAGAAGGGAGCTGTTTTTT.

This clonotype was seen once. V is TRBV10-3 and J is TRBJ2-7; no clear D gene. This CDR3 contains 15 residues. Germline CDR1 reads ENHRY; CDR2 reads SYGVKD. Trimming pared 0 bases from V and 2 bases from J, leaving 11 bases between. The CDR3 DNA reads as TGTGCCATCAGTGAGTCTGGAAGGGCCCCCTACGAGCAGTACTTC. Its translation is CAISESGRAPYEQYF.